The entry below describes one T cell receptor beta chain. As yet, its antigen is unknown. This record comes from a study of chemoradiotherapy in HPV16-positive cancers. Study results and caveats: Candidate HPV-specific clones and E7-related TCR motifs grew in tumor during treatment.

The CDR3 consists of 20 residues. Looked up from germline, CDR1 is LGHNT and CDR2 is FRNRAP. Profiled with immunoSEQ multiplex PCR; TCRdb holds only in-frame clones, not every one. This sample has around 30,000 clones, with about 90% found just once. The chain is built from TRBV12-5 and TRBJ2-3; 9 bases align to TRBD2. The material was blood, obtained from a patient who underwent chemoradiotherapy. The clonotype comes from a human donor with HPV-associated anogenital cancer. The DNA for the CDR3 is TGTGCCTCGCCAGACCCAGCCGCAGCTTTAGCGGGGGAACAAACAGATACGCAGTATTTT. Translating gives CASPDPAAALAGEQTDTQYF.